Below are 9 T cell receptor beta chains sequenced from a single sample in a study of liver allograft versus peripheral blood T cells. At the level of the study: The authors compared T cell receptor repertoires in transplanted livers with recipients' peripheral blood repertoires.

TCRdb redid the calling of the reads with MiXCR, one entry per CDR3 protein. In the table there are thousands of distinct CDR3 sequences, less than 15% of which are singletons. The receptors derive from a human patient who had a liver transplant. Some T cells may possibly be graft donor cells.

This clonotype was detected only a few times. This chain links TRBV25-1 with TRBJ2-3; possibly TRBD1 for D (6 bases). The CDR3 extends over 15 amino acids. V gave up 4 bases and J gave up 2 bases, with 13 bases separating them. Germline loops: CDR1 MGHDK, CDR2 SYGVNS. CDR3 sequence (DNA): TGTGCCAGCAGTGCCACGGGACACTACACAGATACGCAGTATTTT. Its protein product is CASSATGHYTDTQYF.

By share, this clonotype ranks as medium-sized. V is TRBV27 and J is TRBJ1-2; tentatively, D is TRBD1 (6 bases). Per germline, CDR1 MNHEY and CDR2 SMNVEV (reference sequence). CDR3 length: 16 amino acids. Trimming pared 0 bases from V and 7 bases from J, leaving 18 bases between. The CDR3, as DNA: TGTGCCAGCAGTTTATCTGATACAGGGACGACGGGTGGCTACACCTTC. Its translation: CASSLSDTGTTGGYTF.

This clonotype was recorded many times. The chain recombines TRBV12-3 or TRBV12-4 with TRBJ2-2; unclear D gene. V shed 4 bases and J shed 3 bases, with 9 bases lying between them. The CDR3 sequence is 14 residues long. The CDR3 protein is CASSSGLDTGELFF. Here the CDR3 DNA reads TGTGCCAGCAGTTCTGGGTTGGACACCGGGGAGCTGTTTTTT.

This clonotype has just a few counts. The chain is built from TRBV25-1 and TRBJ2-7, with unresolved D. The V gene's germline CDR1 is MGHDK and CDR2 SYGVNS. The V gene lost 3 bases and the J gene lost 3 bases, with 3 bases spanning the gap. This CDR3 is 11 amino acids long. This chain's CDR3 is CASSENYEQYF. CDR3 nucleotides: TGTGCCAGCAGTGAGAACTACGAGCAGTACTTC.

This clonotype is large. The rearrangement uses TRBV19 and TRBJ1-1, with D uncertain. This CDR3 spans 13 amino acids. Germline loops: CDR1 LNHDA, CDR2 SQIVND (reference sequence). With 1 base removed from V and 2 bases from J, the gap between germline ends came to 5 bases. CDR3 region: CASSIGGNTEAFF. CDR3 bases: TGTGCCAGTAGTATAGGGGGAAACACTGAAGCTTTCTTT.

By sample share, this clonotype is medium-sized. V and J are TRBV5-6 and TRBJ1-5; 7 bases line up with TRBD1. Unmatched junction bases numbered 2, after V lost 2 bases and J lost 3 bases. Germline CDR1 and CDR2: SGHDT and YYEEEE. The CDR3 covers 14 residues. The CDR3 region has the DNA TGTGCCAGCAGCTTACAGGGGAACAATCAGCCCCAGCATTTT. The encoded protein is CASSLQGNNQPQHF.

By proportion, this clonotype is medium-sized. This rearrangement joins TRBV6-1 to TRBJ2-7, with a weak D call TRBD2 (6 bases). The ends were cut back, 2 bases at V and 2 bases at J, with 13 bases in the middle. The CDR3 spans 15 residues. From germline, CDR1 is MNHNS and CDR2 SASEGT. The CDR3 bases are TGTGCCAGCAGTGAAAGGGAGGAGGCGGCCTACGAGCAGTACTTC. Protein sequence: CASSEREEAAYEQYF.

The CDR3 DNA is TGCAGCGTAGGGAATCAGCCCCAGCATTTT. Amino acid sequence: CSVGNQPQHF. This sequence joins TRBV29-1 and TRBJ1-5; D gene uncertain. Germline V lookup: CDR1 SQVTM, CDR2 ANQGSEA. Trimming removed 6 bases from V and 4 bases from J, with 4 bases in between. This CDR3 region has 10 residues.

There are many counts of this clonotype. The CDR3 DNA is TGTGCCAGCAGCATAGCCCGGGGAAATGGCTACACCTTC. Its protein product is CASSIARGNGYTF. The chain carries TRBV11-2 and TRBJ1-2; no clear D gene. This CDR3 is built from 13 residues. Germline lookup yields CDR1 SGHAT and CDR2 FQNNGV. V gave up 5 bases and J gave up 6 bases, with 13 bases separating them.